This is a list of T cell receptor beta chains from one sample in a study of cytomegalovirus exposure and HLA in healthy donors. Assay used: immunoSEQ multiplex PCR; TCRdb lists only in-frame clones, some missing. The sample carries fewer than 150,000 clones, approximately 70% recorded once. Source material: PBMCs. These receptors were taken from a human donor in good health. Each CDR3 is given with its conserved first and last residue. A D gene is named only where the DNA matches it firmly. A clone size is listed for some rows: how often the clone was seen (once, few, many), or a class if it is expanded.

len	d_gene	v_gene	j_gene	abundance	CDR3nt	CDR3aa
14	TRBD2	TRBV28	TRBJ2-2	-	TGTGCCAGCTTCGAGGAGGGGAGGGCCGGGGAGCTGTTTTTT	CASFEEGRAGELFF
14	-	TRBV5-6	TRBJ2-5	-	TGTGCCAGCAGTGTGAGGGGGGGCCTTGAGACCCAGTACTTC	CASSVRGGLETQYF
13	-	TRBV7-9	TRBJ1-2	-	TGTGCCAGCAGCAGGGGATCTAACTATGGCTACACCTTC	CASSRGSNYGYTF
14	TRBD2	TRBV5-4	TRBJ2-1	-	TGTGCCAGCAGCCCAAGCGGGAGAGTGAATGAGCAGTTCTTC	CASSPSGRVNEQFF
13	-	TRBV19	TRBJ1-1	once	TGTGCCAGTAGTATTGGCAAGAACACTGAAGCTTTCTTT	CASSIGKNTEAFF
15	-	TRBV7-9	TRBJ1-1	-	TGTGCCAGCAGCTCCGACAGTTCCCCGAACACTGAAGCTTTCTTT	CASSSDSSPNTEAFF
14	TRBD1	TRBV27	TRBJ2-1	-	TGTGCCAGCAGTCCTAGGACAGGTCGCGATGAGCAGTTCTTC	CASSPRTGRDEQFF
15	TRBD2	TRBV5-5	TRBJ2-1	-	TGTGCCAGCAGCTTTAGGGCTAGCGGTTACAATGAGCAGTTCTTC	CASSFRASGYNEQFF
14	-	TRBV19	TRBJ1-2	-	TGTGCCAGTAGTATCGACAGAGACCTATATGGCTACACCTTC	CASSIDRDLYGYTF
15	TRBD1	TRBV5-4	TRBJ1-2	-	TGTGCCAGCAGCTCATGGACAGGGGGCGTCTATGGCTACACCTTC	CASSSWTGGVYGYTF
14	-	TRBV11-2	TRBJ2-3	-	TGTGCCAGCAGCCCTATGAACTCGGTAGATACGCAGTATTTT	CASSPMNSVDTQYF
15	TRBD2	TRBV19	TRBJ2-7	once	TGTGCCAGTAGTCACCCGGGACTAGTCCTTGGAGAGCAGTACTTC	CASSHPGLVLGEQYF
14	-	TRBV5-6	TRBJ1-2	-	TGTGCCAGCAGCCAACAGGTCCTCTACTATGGCTACACCTTC	CASSQQVLYYGYTF
13	-	TRBV7-3	TRBJ1-1	few	TGTGCCAGCAGCCCCCTAGGCCACACTGAAGCTTTCTTT	CASSPLGHTEAFF